This section outlines one T cell receptor beta chain sequence together with its context. The data derive from a study of T cells in Graves' hyperthyroidism and ophthalmopathy. TCR beta CDR3 region amplification was performed from RNA transcripts. The HTBI primer set drove a first-round RT-PCR of the TCR CDR3. TCRdb analysed the multiplex PCR reads with MiXCR anew, one entry per CDR3 protein. The table includes a few hundred thousand distinct CDR3 sequences, under 15% detected once. It was considered stable Graves' hyperthyroidism when ophthalmopathy did not progress within 18 months. Trimming took off 2 bases at V and 4 bases at J, with 5 bases between the two ends. CDR3 size: 12 residues. CDR1 and CDR2 (germline): WSHSY, SAAADI.

This TCR derives from a woman under 30 with Graves' hyperthyroidism. The sample taken for sequencing was blood. The chain combines TRBV10-2 with TRBJ1-1; D unresolved. Here the CDR3 reads CASSEGFTEAFF. The CDR3, as DNA: TGCGCCAGCAGTGAGGGGTTCACTGAAGCTTTCTTT.